The next 26 T cell receptor beta chains were all read from a single sample in a study of shared clonotypes between healthy human individuals. Data came from immunoSEQ multiplex PCR; TCRdb stores just in-frame clones and leaves some out. The table lists a few million clones, approximately 95% of them singletons. Material: naive CD4+ T cells from PBMCs. This sample's subset: CD45RA+ positively selected. All receptors derive from a man aged 18 to 29 in good health. Some clones in this sample may be carry-over from other donors' samples.

Comment on this clone: The identical CDR3 is also encoded by other nucleotide sequences in the sample. The V gene is TRBV5-1, the J gene TRBJ2-3; 8 bases agree with TRBD2. The CDR3 has 14 amino acids. The V and J ends lost 1 base and 4 bases, in that order; junction bases with no gene match: 2. The germline V gene has CDR1 SGHRS and CDR2 YFSETQ. CDR3 region: CASSLTGGSDTQYF. CDR3 bases: TGCGCCAGCAGCTTGACGGGAGGGTCAGATACGCAGTATTTT.

The J gene is TRBJ2-1, the V gene TRBV6-1; D gene unclear. V shed 8 bases and J shed 7 bases, with 12 bases lying between them. The CDR3 has 12 residues. CDR1 and CDR2 (germline): MNHNS, SASEGT. DNA of the CDR3: TGTGCCAGCCGCCCTAGTTGGAATGAGCAGTTCTTC. Its protein product is CASRPSWNEQFF.

This chain connects TRBV5-5 to TRBJ1-1; 9 nucleotides match TRBD1. This CDR3 is built from 13 residues. The germline CDR1 and CDR2 sequences are SGHKS and YYEKEE (reference sequence). After removal of 4 bases from V and 4 bases from J, the junction contained 2 bases not matched to a gene. Here the CDR3 DNA reads TGTGCCAGCAGCCTGACAGGGGGCACTGAAGCTTTCTTT. Encoded protein: CASSLTGGTEAFF.

This clone came up a few times. The chain employs TRBV28 and TRBJ1-1; possibly TRBD1 for D (6 bases). Between the trimmed V and J ends, which lost 5 bases and 7 bases, there was a span of 11 bases. Looked up from germline, CDR1 is MDHEN and CDR2 is SYDVKM. The CDR3 loop spans 12 amino acids. The CDR3 is CASSPNRDEAFF. The CDR3 region has the DNA TGTGCCAGCAGTCCCAACAGGGATGAAGCTTTCTTT.

This rearrangement joins TRBV19 to TRBJ1-5; TRBD1 is a possible D gene (6 bases). CDR3 length equals 16 residues. The germline gives CDR1 LNHDA, CDR2 SQIVND (reference sequence). Deletions cut 3 bases from V and 2 bases from J, with 14 bases between. CDR3 DNA: TGTGCCAGTAGTATCCCGCAGGGGTTCGGCAATCAGCCCCAGCATTTT. Translated: CASSIPQGFGNQPQHF.

The rearrangement joins TRBV6-5 to TRBJ1-1; a possible D gene is TRBD1 (5 bases). Germline assignment: CDR1 MNHEY and CDR2 SVGAGI. Trimming left V 2 bases short and J 6 bases short, with 10 bases between. The CDR3 consists of 13 residues. The CDR3 sequence: CASSYRGTAEAFF. CDR3 coding DNA: TGTGCCAGCAGTTACCGGGGGACCGCTGAAGCTTTCTTT.

The chain links TRBV7-2 to TRBJ2-3; D not certain. Germline-derived CDR1 and CDR2 are SGHTA and FQGNSA. Trimming removed 2 bases at V and 4 bases at J, with 7 bases between. The CDR3 spans 13 residues. The CDR3 is CASSLYNADTQYF. CDR3 DNA: TGTGCCAGCAGCTTATACAATGCAGATACGCAGTATTTT.

This rearrangement joins TRBV4-1 to TRBJ1-6, with 7 bases matching TRBD1. Germline V gene data show CDR1 as MGHRA and CDR2 as YSYEKL. The CDR3 is 14 residues long. J lost 5 bases, V lost 5 bases, and 3 bases had no gene match. The DNA of the CDR3 is TGCGCCAGCAGCGGAGACAGGGATAATTCACCCCTCCACTTT. Translated, it gives CASSGDRDNSPLHF.

This chain connects TRBV6-5 to TRBJ2-7; the match to TRBD2 covers 9 bases. Trimming cost V 6 bases and J 4 bases; bases outside gene matches: 4. The germline V gene has CDR1 MNHEY and CDR2 SVGAGI. There are 13 residues in the CDR3. DNA for the CDR3: TGTGCCAGCAGGGCGGGAGGGGGTTACGAGCAGTACTTC. Its protein product is CASRAGGGYEQYF.

The rearrangement uses TRBV11-3 and TRBJ2-3; 7 nucleotides align to TRBD2. This CDR3 is built from 15 residues. The V segment lost 4 bases and the J segment 3 bases; nucleotides outside the gene matches: 7. CDR1 is SGHNT, CDR2 YENEEA, per germline. The CDR3 sequence is CASSSGGGPTDTQYF. The CDR3 coding sequence is TGTGCCAGCAGCTCGGGGGGAGGGCCGACAGATACGCAGTATTTT. Combining the CDR3 with reference TRBV11-3 and TRBJ2-3 gives the whole variable domain EAGVVQSPRYKIIEKKQPVAFWCNPISGHNTLYWYLQNLGQGPELLIRYENEEAVDDSQLPKDRFSAERLKGVDSTLKIQPAELGDSAVYLCASSSGGGPTDTQYFGPGTRLTVL.

The V and J genes are TRBV28 and TRBJ2-7, with 11 bases that match TRBD1. Trimming cost V 5 bases and J 5 bases; bases outside gene matches: 5. CDR3 length: 14 amino acids. Germline V gene lookup returns CDR1 MDHEN and CDR2 SYDVKM. CDR3 coding DNA: TGTGCCAGCAGTGCTAGGACAGGGGGCGACGAGCAGTACTTC. This gives the protein CASSARTGGDEQYF.

This chain uses TRBV2 with TRBJ2-4; tentative D call: TRBD1 (7 bases). Germline CDR1 and CDR2: SNHLY and FYNNEI. The V end lost 4 bases, the J end lost 1 base, and 11 bases lay between the germline ends. The CDR3 has 15 residues. The CDR3 spells CASSGSGGAKNIQYF. DNA of the CDR3: TGTGCCAGCAGTGGTTCAGGGGGGGCCAAAAACATTCAGTACTTC. Full variable domain (remainder filled in from reference TRBV2 and TRBJ2-4): EPEVTQTPSHQVTQMGQEVILRCVPISNHLYFYWYRQILGQKVEFLVSFYNNEISEKSEIFDDQFSVERPDGSNFTLKIRSTKLEDSAMYFCASSGSGGAKNIQYFGAGTRLSVL.

The sample holds one count of this clone. The chain employs TRBV6-5 and TRBJ1-1; TRBD1 matches at 7 bases. V shed 0 bases and J 6 bases; nucleotides not matched to a gene: 7. The CDR3 loop spans 15 amino acids. Per germline, CDR1 MNHEY and CDR2 SVGAGI. CDR3 amino acids: CASSYSDRVGAEAFF. CDR3 coding DNA: TGTGCCAGCAGTTACTCTGACAGGGTGGGAGCTGAAGCTTTCTTT.

The rearrangement joins TRBV7-6 to TRBJ2-1; TRBD2 matches 7 bases. This CDR3 has 18 amino acids. The germline V gene has CDR1 SGHVS and CDR2 FNYEAQ. V was clipped by 0 bases and J by 7 bases; unmatched bases: 15. CDR3 coding DNA: TGTGCCAGCAGCTTAGCCCTCAAGGGGACTAAGATTCAGAATGAGCAGTTCTTC. This codes for CASSLALKGTKIQNEQFF.

This clone was seen once. The V call is TRBV7-2, the J call TRBJ1-3; D uncertain. This CDR3 is built from 13 residues. The germline V gene has CDR1 SGHTA and CDR2 FQGNSA. Trimming left V 6 bases short and J 4 bases short, with 10 bases between. CDR3 nucleotide sequence: TGTGCCAGCAGTCTTGGCCTCGGAAACACCATATATTTT. Translation: CASSLGLGNTIYF.

This clone has just one count. V and J are TRBV15 and TRBJ2-5; D ambiguous. The V end lost 0 bases, the J end lost 3 bases, and 11 bases lay between the germline ends. Germline CDR1 LNHNV, CDR2 YYDKDF (reference sequence). CDR3 length equals 15 residues. The CDR3 reads CATSRDPGSEETQYF. Here the CDR3 DNA reads TGTGCCACCAGCAGAGATCCAGGCAGCGAAGAGACCCAGTACTTC.

For the CDR3, the DNA is TGCGCCAGCGTTAGCGGGAGAGGACTTGAGCAGTTCTTC. Encoded protein: CASVSGRGLEQFF. V usage is TRBV10-2 and J usage is TRBJ2-1, with TRBD2 matching 9 bases. Germline trimming cut 8 bases from V and 9 bases from J; bases unmatched to any gene: 8. Per the germline V gene, CDR1 is WSHSY and CDR2 is SAAADI. CDR3 length equals 13 residues.

The chain employs TRBV30 and TRBJ1-6, with TRBD1 identical over 8 bases. The V segment lost 2 bases and the J segment 10 bases; nucleotides outside the gene matches: 10. The CDR3 is 15 amino acids. Germline V gene lookup returns CDR1 GTSNPN and CDR2 SVGIG (reference sequence). The CDR3 region is CAWSSPTGVTSPLHF. The CDR3 DNA is TGTGCCTGGAGTTCCCCGACAGGGGTAACCTCACCCCTCCACTTT.

The chain recombines TRBV15 with TRBJ2-2; perhaps TRBD2 as D (5 bases). CDR3 length equals 19 residues. Trimming left V 0 bases short and J 2 bases short, with 19 bases between. Germline CDR1 reads LNHNV; CDR2 reads YYDKDF (reference sequence). The CDR3 DNA reads as TGTGCCACCAGCAGAGATTATTCCGGCGGAGGTGGTAACACCGGGGAGCTGTTTTTT. Translation gives CATSRDYSGGGGNTGELFF. Full variable domain (remainder filled in from reference TRBV15 and TRBJ2-2): DAMVIQNPRYQVTQFGKPVTLSCSQTLNHNVMYWYQQKSSQAPKLLFHYYDKDFNNEADTPDNFQSRRPNTSFCFLDIRSPGLGDTAMYLCATSRDYSGGGGNTGELFFGEGSRLTVL.

This clone appeared a single time. The V call is TRBV15, the J call TRBJ2-3; D remains ambiguous. This CDR3 spans 15 amino acids. Between the trimmed V and J ends, which lost 0 bases and 2 bases, there was a span of 9 bases. Germline V CDR1 and CDR2: LNHNV, YYDKDF (reference sequence). CDR3 bases: TGTGCCACCAGCAGAGATTCCACAGTCACAGATACGCAGTATTTT. It yields the protein CATSRDSTVTDTQYF.

This clone appeared a single time. Other DNA sequences in this specimen translate into the identical CDR3. The chain is built from TRBV9 and TRBJ2-5, with D maybe TRBD2 (5 bases). Deletions cut 0 bases from V and 4 bases from J, with 10 bases between. Germline CDR1 reads SGDLS; CDR2 reads YYNGEE. This CDR3 spans 14 amino acids. This CDR3 is CASSVGAGGETQYF. For the CDR3, the DNA is TGTGCCAGCAGCGTAGGGGCGGGTGGAGAGACCCAGTACTTC.

V and J are TRBV18 and TRBJ1-1; D is unclear. This CDR3 has 13 residues. Trimming left V 1 base short and J 6 bases short, with 9 bases between. The V gene's germline CDR1 is KGHSH and CDR2 LQKENI. CDR3: CASSPLSGAEAFF. The CDR3 DNA is TGTGCCAGCTCACCACTTTCGGGCGCTGAAGCTTTCTTT.

The chain carries TRBV7-2 and TRBJ1-2; no clear D. The CDR3 spans 16 residues. Trimming shortened V by 0 bases and J by 0 bases, and 11 bases separated the two germline ends. Germline CDR1 is SGHTA and CDR2 is FQGNSA. The chain's CDR3 is CASSLASQLANYGYTF. The DNA for the CDR3 is TGTGCCAGCAGCTTAGCTAGCCAGTTAGCTAACTATGGCTACACCTTC.

The chain uses TRBV7-9 and TRBJ2-3; 9 nucleotides match TRBD1. Germline lookup yields CDR1 SEHNR and CDR2 FQNEAQ (reference sequence). With 5 bases clipped from V and 0 bases from J, the junction kept 6 bases outside the gene matches. The CDR3 spans 16 residues. The CDR3 reads CASSPTGGVSTDTQYF. CDR3 in DNA: TGTGCCAGCAGCCCGACAGGGGGAGTAAGCACAGATACGCAGTATTTT.

The genes are TRBV5-1 and TRBJ2-1; D is possibly TRBD2 (5 bases). V dropped 0 bases and J dropped 6 bases, with 16 bases sitting between them. The germline V gene has CDR1 SGHRS and CDR2 YFSETQ. The CDR3 has 16 amino acids. CDR3 coding DNA: TGCGCCAGCAGCTTGGGAGGCGCGGGTTTGATCAATGAGCAGTTCTTC. It is translated as CASSLGGAGLINEQFF. Looking up the rest from reference TRBV5-1 and TRBJ2-1 gives the full variable domain: KAGVTQTPRYLIKTRGQQVTLSCSPISGHRSVSWYQQTPGQGLQFLFEYFSETQRNKGNFPGRFSGRQFSNSRSEMNVSTLELGDSALYLCASSLGGAGLINEQFFGPGTRLTVL.

The CDR3 loop is CASSKMSGRAWSEQFF. Written as DNA, the CDR3 is TGTGCCAGCAGTAAGATGAGCGGGAGGGCCTGGTCTGAGCAGTTCTTC. V gene TRBV27 combines with J gene TRBJ2-1; the match to TRBD2 covers 10 bases. Unmatched junction bases numbered 13, after V lost 5 bases and J lost 9 bases. The CDR3 is 16 residues long. Germline values: CDR1 MNHEY, CDR2 SMNVEV (reference sequence).